The TCR beta chain described here comes from a study of blood T cells in healthy people across ages. General study findings and limits: The fall in TCR beta diversity per million T cells was roughly linear with age.

In this sample, this clonotype turned up many times. Its antigen remains unknown. Next came a second PCR, run for about 6 to 12 cycles, which used a sample-barcoded 5' primer along with a J-beta primer mix. Via MiXCR, TCRdb re-called the 5' RACE reads, giving one row per CDR3 protein. Among fewer than 800,000 distinct CDR3 sequences listed, around 25% were seen once. The CDR3 covers 13 residues. CDR1 is MDHEN, CDR2 SYDVKM, per germline. Trimming pared 2 bases from V and 4 bases from J, leaving 7 bases between. They isolated at least 6.5 million PBMCs from each sample. These records were also assigned to another study, of T cells of mothers and their children. As that report states: Using the M1S primer, the second PCR added sample barcodes along with 2-4 random nucleotides. Over 9.5 million reads per mother and about 3 million per child were obtained.

The TCR was taken from a boy between 10 and 17 years old in good health. The V call is TRBV28, the J call TRBJ2-3, with D possibly called TRBD1 or TRBD2 (5 bases each). Sequenced: blood. The CDR3 reads CASSLQGADTQYF. In DNA form, the CDR3 reads TGTGCCAGCAGTTTACAGGGAGCAGATACGCAGTATTTT.